This T cell receptor (beta chain) appears in the sequencing data of a study of lymphopenia after photon versus proton radiotherapy. Findings and caveats of the study: In patients who died, overall survival fell as post-nadir TCR diversity dropped more. Post-nadir diversity loss with photons came from oligoclonal expansion, particularly CD8+ Temra cells.

Germline V gives CDR1 MDHEN, CDR2 SYDVKM. J was trimmed by 2 bases and V by 7 bases; bases with no gene match: 4. CDR3 size: 14 residues. Assay used: immunoSEQ multiplex PCR; TCRdb lists only in-frame clones, some missing. The sample lists under 35,000 clones, nearly 85% seen once, with around 13% in the top ten. As concerns this clone: Antigen unknown.

The sample here was peripheral blood, taken from a patient treated with proton-based radiotherapy. The TCR originated in a woman in her 70s with pancreatic cancer. The V call is TRBV28, the J call TRBJ2-3; 9 nucleotides align to TRBD1. Here the CDR3 DNA reads TGTGCCAGCACCCGGGACAGGGACACAGATACGCAGTATTTT. Amino acids: CASTRDRDTDTQYF.